This T cell receptor (beta chain) was obtained from a study of identical twins. Per the germline V gene, CDR1 is DFQATT and CDR2 is SNEGSKA (reference sequence). Trimming stripped 3 bases from V and 3 bases from J, with 9 bases between. The length of the CDR3 is 13 residues. In TCRdb, the 5' RACE reads were re-called with MiXCR into one record per CDR3 protein. This sample has some 730,000 distinct CDR3 sequences, with about 20% found just once. These data were also filed under a second study, of T cells expressing NK-cell markers.

J is TRBJ1-5 and V is TRBV20-1; unclear D gene. The sample comprised PBMCs. This receptor was taken from a woman in her late teens or twenties in good health. CDR3 nucleotide sequence: TGCAGTGCTAGTACACAGTCCAATCAGCCCCAGCATTTT. Translating gives CSASTQSNQPQHF.